The 20 T cell receptor beta chains below come from one sample, sequenced in a study of blood T cell repertoires in COVID-19. Sequenced by immunoSEQ multiplex PCR; TCRdb stores in-frame clones only, minus some. The sample comprises more than 85,000 clones, roughly 84% of which are singletons, and approximately 7% rests with the top ten. The sample was peripheral blood. These receptors were collected from a woman between 45 and 65 years old with acute or convalescent COVID-19.

This chain connects TRBV5-1 to TRBJ2-5; TRBD1 is a possible D gene (6 bases). This CDR3 is 13 amino acids long. CDR1 and CDR2 from the germline V gene are SGHRS and YFSETQ. Trimming took off 4 bases at V and 0 bases at J, with 7 bases between the two ends. DNA for the CDR3: TGCGCCAGCAGCCGGGACAACCAAGAGACCCAGTACTTC. Protein product: CASSRDNQETQYF.

The genes are TRBV6-5 and TRBJ1-1, with 8 bases aligning to TRBD1. This CDR3 contains 13 residues. The junction had 4 bases not matched to a gene; V was cut back by 6 bases and J by 4 bases. Looked up from germline, CDR1 is MNHEY and CDR2 is SVGAGI. This chain's CDR3 is CASSATGGTEAFF. Written as DNA, the CDR3 is TGTGCCAGCAGCGCTACAGGGGGCACTGAAGCTTTCTTT.

The chain joins TRBV5-1 to TRBJ1-1; tentatively, D is TRBD1 (6 bases). CDR1 SGHRS and CDR2 YFSETQ come from the germline V gene. The ends were cut back, 4 bases at V and 4 bases at J, with 14 bases in the middle. The CDR3 runs to 14 residues. This chain's CDR3 is CASSGAGQITEAFF. The DNA of the CDR3 is TGCGCCAGCAGCGGTGCCGGACAGATCACTGAAGCTTTCTTT.

This sequence joins TRBV7-9 and TRBJ1-1; TRBD1 is a possible D gene (5 bases). CDR1 is SEHNR and CDR2 is FQNEAQ in the germline V gene (reference sequence). V lost 7 bases and J 4 bases, leaving 16 bases between the germline ends. The CDR3 sequence is 14 residues long. The CDR3 protein is CASTGGASGTEAFF. In DNA form, the CDR3 reads TGTGCCAGCACCGGTGGGGCTTCGGGCACTGAAGCTTTCTTT.

V is TRBV30 and J is TRBJ2-1, with 7 positions matching TRBD2. The CDR3 runs to 11 residues. Germline lookup yields CDR1 GTSNPN and CDR2 SVGIG (reference sequence). The junction had 2 bases not matched to a gene; V was cut back by 5 bases and J by 7 bases. CDR3 bases: TGTGCCTGGGTAGCGGGTAATGAGCAGTTCTTC. Protein: CAWVAGNEQFF.

V gene TRBV11-2 combines with J gene TRBJ1-2, with TRBD1 identical over 7 bases. Germline V lookup: CDR1 SGHAT, CDR2 FQNNGV. The ends lost 5 bases at V and 2 bases at J; junction bases unmatched: 8. There are 15 residues in the CDR3. CDR3 nucleotides: TGTGCCAGCAGCCCCGAATGGGACAGCAACTATGGCTACACCTTC. Its protein is CASSPEWDSNYGYTF.

This chain links TRBV29-1 with TRBJ1-2; 9 positions match TRBD1. Germline-derived CDR1 and CDR2 are SQVTM and ANQGSEA. V dropped 7 bases and J dropped 8; count of bases not matched to a gene: 11. CDR3 size: 13 residues. CDR3 residues: CSARRQGDGGYTF. Written as DNA, the CDR3 is TGCAGCGCCCGACGACAGGGGGATGGGGGCTACACCTTC.

This clone has only one observation. The chain recombines TRBV5-1 with TRBJ1-2; D is unresolved. The CDR3 totals 13 residues. V dropped 3 bases and J dropped 7 bases, with 13 bases sitting between them. Germline loops: CDR1 SGHRS, CDR2 YFSETQ. CDR3 protein: CASSYILQTGYTF. CDR3 in DNA: TGCGCCAGCAGCTATATTTTACAGACTGGCTACACCTTC.

This clone was counted a few times. This CDR3 is CATSRPTVGTGKGYTF. In DNA, the CDR3 is TGTGCCACCAGCAGACCTACGGTGGGAACAGGGAAGGGCTACACCTTC. This chain links TRBV15 with TRBJ1-2; weak D call: TRBD1 (6 bases). The CDR3 loop spans 16 amino acids. Between the trimmed V and J ends, which lost 2 bases and 8 bases, there was a span of 21 bases. Germline CDR1 LNHNV, CDR2 YYDKDF (reference sequence).

The chain has TRBV9 and TRBJ2-7; 9 bases are shared with TRBD1. From germline, CDR1 is SGDLS and CDR2 YYNGEE. The CDR3 runs to 18 residues. Unmatched junction bases numbered 19, after V lost 6 bases and J lost 3 bases. The CDR3: CASNKPTLTRDRVYEQYF. CDR3 nucleotide sequence: TGTGCCAGCAACAAACCCACCCTCACCCGGGACAGGGTCTACGAGCAGTACTTC.

The chain employs TRBV7-8 and TRBJ1-2, with 9 bases matching TRBD1. The CDR3 has 16 residues. V was clipped by 0 bases and J by 7 bases; unmatched bases: 9. Germline V gene sequence: CDR1 SGHVS, CDR2 FQNEAQ. CDR3 DNA: TGTGCCAGCAGCTTAGCGGGGCAGGGACAGGGACGTGGCTACACCTTC. Protein sequence: CASSLAGQGQGRGYTF. Variable domain in full (rest from reference TRBV7-8 and TRBJ1-2): GAGVSQSPRYKVAKRGQDVALRCDPISGHVSLFWYQQALGQGPEFLTYFQNEAQLDKSGLPSDRFFAERPEGSVSTLKIQRTQQEDSAVYLCASSLAGQGQGRGYTFGSGTRLTVV.

The count of this clone is one. The rearrangement uses TRBV5-1 and TRBJ2-5; 9 nucleotides agree with TRBD2. CDR3 length: 17 amino acids. The V segment lost 2 bases and the J segment 11 bases; nucleotides outside the gene matches: 19. Per the germline V gene, CDR1 is SGHRS and CDR2 is YFSETQ. Written as DNA, the CDR3 is TGCGCCAGCAGCTTAACTAGCGGGTCATCGACAGGGAGAAATCAGTACTTC. It encodes CASSLTSGSSTGRNQYF.

The rearrangement joins TRBV9 to TRBJ2-3, with 7 bases matching TRBD2. V was pared by 4 bases and J by 2 bases, with 7 bases of the junction left unmatched. The V gene's germline CDR1 is SGDLS and CDR2 YYNGEE. This CDR3 spans 15 amino acids. CDR3 sequence: CASSRSGVTTDTQYF. The CDR3 DNA follows: TGTGCCAGCAGCAGGAGCGGGGTGACCACAGATACGCAGTATTTT.

V gene TRBV18 combines with J gene TRBJ1-4; 8 bases match TRBD1. Germline CDR1 is KGHSH and CDR2 is LQKENI. CDR3 length: 14 residues. Unmatched junction bases numbered 4, after V lost 3 bases and J lost 7 bases. In nucleotides, the CDR3 is TGTGCCAGCTCACCCTGGACAGGGAGTGAAAAACTGTTTTTT. Its translation: CASSPWTGSEKLFF.

The J gene is TRBJ1-4, the V gene TRBV29-1; possible D gene TRBD1, 5 bases. Trimming stripped 3 bases from V and 8 bases from J, with 16 bases between. The CDR3 extends over 14 amino acids. Per germline, CDR1 SQVTM and CDR2 ANQGSEA. The CDR3 here is CSVETPSRGEKLFF. Written as DNA, the CDR3 is TGCAGCGTTGAGACCCCCTCACGGGGGGAAAAACTGTTTTTT. Drawing the rest from reference TRBV29-1 and TRBJ1-4, the complete variable domain is SAVISQKPSRDICQRGTSLTIQCQVDSQVTMMFWYRQQPGQSLTLIATANQGSEATYESGFVIDKFPISRPNLTFSTLTVSNMSPEDSSIYLCSVETPSRGEKLFFGSGTQLSVL.

The sample holds a few counts of this clone. The chain uses TRBV5-1 and TRBJ2-3; D is undetermined. The V gene lost 0 bases and the J gene lost 5 bases, with 4 bases spanning the gap. The CDR3 length is 12 residues. From germline, CDR1 is SGHRS and CDR2 YFSETQ. The CDR3 loop is CASSLGRDTQYF. The CDR3 DNA reads as TGCGCCAGCAGCTTGGGTCGAGATACGCAGTATTTT.

The J gene is TRBJ1-1, the V gene TRBV28; a weak D match, TRBD1 (5 bases). The CDR3 extends over 14 amino acids. The ends were cut back, 4 bases at V and 0 bases at J, with 9 bases in the middle. The germline V gene has CDR1 MDHEN and CDR2 SYDVKM. CDR3 DNA: TGTGCCAGCAGTTCTACAGGCTTGAACACTGAAGCTTTCTTT. Amino acid sequence: CASSSTGLNTEAFF.

This clone was seen a single time. This chain joins TRBV18 and TRBJ1-5; D remains unclear. Trimming stripped 8 bases from V and 9 bases from J, with 26 bases between. This CDR3 has 16 residues. CDR1 KGHSH and CDR2 LQKENI come from the germline V gene. The CDR3 spells CASTQEARGLVAPQHF. The CDR3 nucleotides are TGTGCCAGCACCCAGGAAGCCCGGGGTTTAGTAGCGCCCCAGCATTTT. The whole variable domain, filled in from reference TRBV18 and TRBJ1-5, reads NAGVMQNPRHLVRRRGQEARLRCSPMKGHSHVYWYRQLPEEGLKFMVYLQKENIIDESGMPKERFSAEFPKEGPSILRIQQVVRGDSAAYFCASTQEARGLVAPQHFGDGTRLSIL.

This chain links TRBV7-3 with TRBJ2-3; a weak D match, TRBD1 (6 bases). Germline V lookup: CDR1 SGHTA, CDR2 FQGTGA. The CDR3 consists of 16 residues. Trimming stripped 1 base from V and 7 bases from J, with 18 bases between. This chain's CDR3 is CASSLKGGPTGNTQYF. In DNA form, the CDR3 reads TGTGCCAGCAGCTTAAAAGGGGGTCCCACGGGGAATACGCAGTATTTT.

The J gene is TRBJ2-7, the V gene TRBV10-1; 9 positions match TRBD1. This CDR3 has 15 amino acids. J lost 2 bases, V lost 8 bases, and 10 bases had no gene match. Germline assignment: CDR1 WNHNN and CDR2 SYGVQD (reference sequence). The CDR3 region has the DNA TGCGCCAGCCCCCAGACCGGGACAGGGACCTACGAGCAGTACTTC. The encoded protein is CASPQTGTGTYEQYF.